The clone carrying this T cell receptor (beta chain) was seen a few times. What it recognizes is unknown. This specimen comes from a study of T cells in Graves' hyperthyroidism and ophthalmopathy. Study results and caveats: Ophthalmopathy prediction by the model preceded onset by a median roughly 6.3 months.

Aged 18 to 65, the patients had hyperthyroidism that was newly diagnosed and had lasted under 2 months. RNA transcripts were the template for amplifying TCR beta CDR3 regions. HTBI primers drove first-round RT-PCR of the TCR CDR3. Using its own MiXCR run on the multiplex PCR reads, TCRdb lists one record per CDR3 protein. The sample holds around 600,000 distinct CDR3 sequences, 15% to 18% seen once. Germline V gene lookup returns CDR1 KGHDR and CDR2 SFDVKD. V dropped 3 bases and J dropped 5 bases, with 18 bases sitting between them. There are 16 residues in the CDR3. Sequenced: blood. The chain is built from TRBV24-1 and TRBJ2-5; D possibly corresponds to TRBD1 (6 bases). This receptor was identified in a woman aged 30 to 39 with Graves' hyperthyroidism. The CDR3, as DNA: TGTGCCACCAGTGATATCAGAACAGGGTCAGGGGAGACCCAGTACTTC. Amino acids: CATSDIRTGSGETQYF.